This T cell receptor (beta chain) came from a study of identical twins (dated by TCRdb to between 2015 and 2016). Some background on the complete study: To test whether fetal clonotypes persist, this study deep-sequenced TCR alpha and beta repertoires from monozygotic twins, from unrelated adults of various ages, and from cord blood. Replicate twin experiments were performed at different times using different library preparation protocols to rule out contamination.

The library was made by 5' RACE. Sequencer: Illumina HiSeq 2000. Template switching added a universal primer binding site, and the final cDNA carried a unique molecular identifier that allowed TCR cDNA molecules to be counted accurately. First-strand cDNA for TCR alpha and beta chains was synthesized from specific primers in the conserved constant-segment region. Each cDNA library was double barcoded, with a SMART-Mk sample barcode plus Illumina barcodes, to control for contamination. TruSeq adapter sequences along with Illumina sample barcodes were introduced in two successive PCR steps. The Illumina HiSeq platform was used with custom primers to sequence TCR alpha and beta cDNA libraries. In the source study's methods: Unique molecular identifiers were extracted from raw reads with MiGEC, and CDR3 positions were determined with MiXCR. For each individual, recombination models were inferred using an EM algorithm with the repgenHMM and IGoR tools. The tcR package in R was used for shared clonotype analysis, with sharing normalized by the product of cloneset sizes. To study raw recombination free of thymic and clonal selection effects, out-of-frame nonproductive sequences were analyzed. Using fastp trimming at Q25 and MiXCR clonotype assembly, TCRdb reanalyzed the public sequencing data and kept in-frame beta chains. Every entry covers one CDR3 protein and lists the most common genes and DNA from its rows. The V and J calls here are based on TCRdb, not the publication. The table for this sample lists around 470,000 distinct CDR3 sequences; 13% to 15% of them were counted only once. Approximately 0.52% of the sample belongs to the ten largest clones.

Here is what the overall study found, with its caveats: Compared with coincidental sharing between unrelated individuals, out-of-frame TCR alpha sequences shared between twins showed an excess of sequences with low generation probability. In beta out-of-frame sequences, excess twin sharing was weaker, because having fewer shared sequences lowered the signal-to-noise ratio. Out-of-frame TCR alpha sharing in monozygotic twins was systematically underestimated by recombination models, whereas sharing between unrelated individuals was in agreement with the recombination models. Because the same donors could not be followed over many years, the conclusions depended on cross-sectional statistical analysis. Abundant cord blood beta clonotypes carried fewer insertions; young adult naive repertoires showed a weaker similar trend, while memory repertoires showed none. Invariant T cells such as MAIT and iNKT could partly confound zero-insertion analyses, although diverse VJ usage argued against such confounding for most clonotypes.

Based on the germline V gene, the CDR1 and CDR2 sequences are LGHNA and YNFKEQ. The junction shows trimming of 4 bases on V and 1 base on J, plus 12 bases between the germline ends. There are 15 amino acids in the CDR3, from cysteine to phenylalanine inclusive. Here the CDR3 DNA is all that survives: 45 bases in frame from base 1. Every donor was a healthy Caucasian. The twin cohort comprised three pairs of female monozygotic twins, all aged roughly 18 to 29 years. CD4+ and CD8+ T cell populations were isolated with positive isolation kits from Invitrogen. About this clonotype itself: Which antigen it targets is not known. Per-base qualities were not stored, and no clone one base away is much larger.

These records were also assigned to another study, of yellow fever vaccine responses in identical twins. Drawing on the second study: The T cell response to vaccination in identical twins was reported by the authors to appear partly convergent and partly personalized. The study precisely tracked vaccine-responding T cell clones in identical twins.

The chain was built from TRBV4-2 and TRBJ2-3; no D gene can be assigned with confidence. The sequence was obtained from a woman aged 18-29 years in good health. Material for sequencing was CD4+ T cells sorted from blood. The DNA sequence follows: TGTGCCAGCAGCCTCCCCCGGGTAGGCACAGATACGCAGTATTTT. This gives the protein CASSLPRVGTDTQYF.